Listed below are T cell receptor beta chains from one sample, sequenced in a study of blood T cell repertoires in COVID-19. The method was immunoSEQ multiplex PCR; TCRdb's version includes in-frame clones alone and lacks a portion of them. Of some 290,000 clones detected, around 90% appear once; the ten largest clones hold about 2.3%. Material for sequencing was PBMCs or T cells enriched from blood (not recorded which). These receptor sequences come from a woman aged 40-49 years with acute COVID-19. Each CDR3 is given with its conserved first and last residue. A D gene is named only where the DNA matches it firmly. Only part of the rows carry a size: once, few, many, or a class if the clone is expanded.

j_call v_call clone_size d_call cdr3_nt cdr3_aa
TRBJ1-2 TRBV6-5 NA TRBD1 TGTGCCAGCAGAGGGCAGGGGGCAAACTATGGCTACACCTTC CASRGQGANYGYTF
TRBJ2-5 TRBV5-4 NA NA TGTGCCAGCAGCTTGGCCAGGCAAGAGACCCAGTACTTC CASSLARQETQYF
TRBJ2-1 TRBV6-2/TRBV6-3 NA TRBD2 TGTGCCAGCAGTGTGGGCCTAGCGGGTTCTCACGAGCAGTTCTTC CASSVGLAGSHEQFF
TRBJ2-5 TRBV5-6 NA NA TGTGCCAGCACCGAGTCCCTCGGGACCCAGTACTTC CASTESLGTQYF
TRBJ2-7 TRBV6-5 NA TRBD1 TGTGCCAGCAGTTACTCGACAGGGATCTCCTACGAGCAGTACTTC CASSYSTGISYEQYF
TRBJ1-3 TRBV28 NA NA TGTGCCAGCAGATTGGGGACAACTGGAAACACCATATATTTT CASRLGTTGNTIYF
TRBJ2-1 TRBV18 NA NA TGTGCCAGCTCACCACCGTCTGTGAATGAGCAGTTCTTC CASSPPSVNEQFF
TRBJ1-5 TRBV28 once NA TGTGCCAGCGGGGAGGGACGGGGATTCCCGCCGGGGCATTTT CASGEGRGFPPGHF
TRBJ1-6 TRBV6-6 NA TRBD1 TGTGCCAGCAGCCTACGGGGGACAGGGGGTTTGCAAGTATCCTATAATTCACCCCTCCACTTT CASSLRGTGGLQVSYNSPLHF
TRBJ1-1 TRBV6-2/TRBV6-3 NA TRBD1 TGTGCCAGCAGTTATTCAATACAGGGGGCCACTGAAGCTTTCTTT CASSYSIQGATEAFF
TRBJ1-1 TRBV2 NA TRBD1 TGTGCCAGCAGGGACAGGGGGCCGGGAGCTTTCTTT CASRDRGPGAFF
TRBJ2-3 TRBV5-4 NA NA TGTGCCAGCAGCCTTTCAGGTGGGAGTGGTGATACGCAGTATTTT CASSLSGGSGDTQYF
TRBJ2-1 TRBV29-1 NA TRBD2 TGCAGCGTTGAAGGCGAGCGGGGGGGCTCCTACAATGAGCAGTTCTTC CSVEGERGGSYNEQFF
TRBJ1-2 TRBV7-3 NA TRBD1 TGTGCCAGCAGCCCACAGGGGGACTATGGCTACACCTTC CASSPQGDYGYTF
TRBJ2-7 TRBV7-2 once TRBD1 TGTGCCAGCAGAAAAGACAGGGGATTCTCCTACGAGCAGTACTTC CASRKDRGFSYEQYF
TRBJ2-1 TRBV7-9 NA TRBD2 TGTGCCAGCAGCCGGTGGCTAGCGGGCCACAATGAGCAGTTCTTC CASSRWLAGHNEQFF
TRBJ1-2 TRBV15 NA NA TGTGCCACCAGCAGAGATCAACAGGCCTATGGCTACACCTTC CATSRDQQAYGYTF
TRBJ1-4 TRBV15 NA NA TGTGCCACCGGAAGGACAGTACTCAATGAAAAACTGTTTTTT CATGRTVLNEKLFF
TRBJ2-3 TRBV3-1/TRBV3-2 NA NA TGTGCCAGCAGCCCCTCTTCAGGGGCTGATACGCAGTATTTT CASSPSSGADTQYF
TRBJ2-1 TRBV24-1 NA TRBD2 TGTGCCACCAGTGGTAGCGGGAGGGTCAATGAGCAGTTCTTC CATSGSGRVNEQFF
TRBJ1-2 TRBV5-1 NA NA TGCGCCAGCAGCTTACCCGGACAGAACTATGGCTACACCTTC CASSLPGQNYGYTF
TRBJ2-7 TRBV5-5 NA NA TGTGCCAGCAGCTTGGCCGGGCGGGGGCCATCTTTTGGCTCCTACGAGCAGTACTTC CASSLAGRGPSFGSYEQYF
TRBJ2-2 TRBV4-1 NA NA TGCGCCAGCAGTAACAGCGGGGAGCTGTTTTTT CASSNSGELFF
TRBJ2-7 TRBV9 NA TRBD2 TGTGCCAGCAGCGTAAGTGGAGCGGGAGGCTCCTACGAGCAGTACTTC CASSVSGAGGSYEQYF
TRBJ1-1 TRBV15 NA NA TGTGCCACCAGCAGAGGAGGGAACACTGAAGCTTTCTTT CATSRGGNTEAFF
TRBJ1-5 TRBV30 NA TRBD1 TGTGCCTGGAGAAACCGCATCGGGACAGGGGCGTCGCAGCCCCAGCATTTT CAWRNRIGTGASQPQHF
TRBJ2-1 TRBV5-1 NA NA TGCGCCAGCAGCAGAATCCCCGGGACCTACAATGAGCAGTTCTTC CASSRIPGTYNEQFF
TRBJ1-5 TRBV30 once NA TGTGCCTGGAGTAAGGGGGAGGGCCAGCCCCAGCATTTT CAWSKGEGQPQHF
TRBJ1-2 TRBV25-1 NA NA TGTGCCAGCACCCCAAGGGGAGGGGCTGGCTACACCTTC CASTPRGGAGYTF
TRBJ2-5 TRBV11-2 NA TRBD2 TGTGCCACACGGGAGGGGCGAGAGACCCAGTACTTC CATREGRETQYF
TRBJ1-4 TRBV5-1 NA NA TGCGCCAGCAGCTTGAATCCAGCAACTAATGAAAAACTGTTTTTT CASSLNPATNEKLFF
TRBJ1-1 TRBV5-1 NA NA TGCGCCAGCAGCTTGGACGCGGGGTTGGTTACTGAAGCTTTCTTT CASSLDAGLVTEAFF
TRBJ2-3 TRBV21-1 NA NA TGTGCCAGCAGCAATGAGGGGCGGGGGACGAGCGCAGATACGCAGTATTTT CASSNEGRGTSADTQYF
TRBJ2-3 TRBV7-9 once NA TGTGCCAGCAGTCGCACCGGGACAGATACGCAGTATTTT CASSRTGTDTQYF
TRBJ2-3 TRBV5-1 NA NA TGCGCCAGCAGATTGGTAGGCAGGGGTGATCCAGATACGCAGTATTTT CASRLVGRGDPDTQYF
TRBJ2-7 TRBV7-2 NA NA TGTGCCAGCAGCTTAGAGGTCCTGGCAGGGAAGTCTTACGAGCAGTACTTC CASSLEVLAGKSYEQYF
TRBJ1-2 TRBV4-1 NA NA TGCGCCAGCAGCCAAGTGCAGGGGCGCAACTATGGCTACACCTTC CASSQVQGRNYGYTF
TRBJ1-2 TRBV6-1 NA TRBD1 TGTGCCAGCAGTGAAGCTAGTAGGGGACAGGCTTCCTACACCTTC CASSEASRGQASYTF
TRBJ1-2 TRBV28 NA TRBD1 TGTGCCAGCAGGACCTCCGGGACAGGGGGCGTCGGCTACACCTTC CASRTSGTGGVGYTF
TRBJ2-1 TRBV28 NA TRBD1 TGTGCCAGCAAGGCAGGGGGTCGAAATGAGCAGTTCTTC CASKAGGRNEQFF
TRBJ1-5 TRBV28 once NA TGTGCCAGCAGTGGGGGAGGGGGAGTGGTCAGTCAGCCCCAGCATTTT CASSGGGGVVSQPQHF
TRBJ2-7 TRBV5-1 NA TRBD2 TGCGCCAGCAGCTTGAAAAGCGGGAGGGGGTCCTCCTACGAGCAGTACTTC CASSLKSGRGSSYEQYF
TRBJ1-1 TRBV28 NA TRBD1 TGTGCCAGCAGCCCGACCGGGACAGTGAACACTGAAGCTTTCTTT CASSPTGTVNTEAFF
TRBJ1-1 TRBV11-3 NA NA TGTGCCAGCATCCCACCCCCAGGGGAGGCTTTCTTT CASIPPPGEAFF
TRBJ2-2 TRBV5-1 NA NA TGCGCCAGCACTAGTCCCGGTAACGGGGAGCTGTTTTTT CASTSPGNGELFF
TRBJ2-1 TRBV14 NA NA TGTGCCAGCAGCCAGACAACCTACAATGAGCAGTTCTTC CASSQTTYNEQFF
TRBJ2-2 TRBV7-3 NA TRBD2 TGTGCCAGCAGTCTGGGACTAGCGGGGAACACCGGGGAGCTGTTTTTT CASSLGLAGNTGELFF